Presented here are 22 T cell receptor beta chains from one specimen sequenced in a study of radiotherapy plus CTLA-4 blockade in lung cancer. Here immunoSEQ multiplex PCR was the method, and the copy in TCRdb shows in-frame clones only, minus some. The repertoire holds about 90,000 clones, with over 75% as singletons. Sequencing was performed on peripheral blood, taken from a patient treated with radiotherapy plus ipilimumab. These receptors were collected from a human donor with non-small cell lung cancer that progressed on radiotherapy plus ipilimumab.

The chain links TRBV7-7 to TRBJ2-7, with 7 positions matching TRBD1. The germline V gene has CDR1 SSHAT and CDR2 FNYEAQ (reference sequence). The CDR3 runs to 13 residues. With 5 bases clipped from V and 1 base from J, the junction kept 2 bases outside the gene matches. CDR3: CASSPTGSYEQYF. CDR3 bases: TGTGCCAGCAGCCCGACAGGGTCCTACGAGCAGTACTTC.

The rearrangement links TRBV5-6 to TRBJ2-7, with D uncertain. The CDR3 loop spans 15 amino acids. The V end was cut by 1 base, the J end by 3 bases, with 14 bases between. Germline CDR1 and CDR2: SGHDT and YYEEEE. CDR3 sequence: CASSLRKVSYYEQYF. The CDR3 nucleotides are TGTGCCAGCAGCTTGAGAAAGGTTTCCTACTACGAGCAGTACTTC.

The chain joins TRBV29-1 to TRBJ2-6; perhaps TRBD2 as D (6 bases). V was trimmed by 6 bases and J by 0 bases, leaving 9 bases between them. Per germline, CDR1 SQVTM and CDR2 ANQGSEA. The CDR3 has 14 amino acids. The CDR3 loop is CSVVGGSGANVLTF. Written as DNA, the CDR3 is TGCAGCGTCGTGGGGGGCTCTGGGGCCAACGTCCTGACTTTC.

This rearrangement joins TRBV11-3 to TRBJ2-5; the match to TRBD2 covers 7 bases. Per the germline V gene, CDR1 is SGHNT and CDR2 is YENEEA. The junction had 7 bases not matched to a gene; V was cut back by 4 bases and J by 5 bases. The length of the CDR3 is 14 residues. CDR3 sequence: CASSYYRGVETQYF. The CDR3 DNA reads as TGTGCCAGCAGCTACTACCGGGGGGTGGAGACCCAGTACTTC.

This clone was detected only once. The gene calls are TRBV2 and TRBJ1-5, with D possibly TRBD1 on 6 matching bases. Trimming pared 8 bases from V and 6 bases from J, leaving 11 bases between. Looked up from germline, CDR1 is SNHLY and CDR2 is FYNNEI. The CDR3 extends over 12 amino acids. The CDR3, as DNA: TGTGCCAGCGGGGAGGGGGTTCAGCCCCAGCATTTT. Its translation: CASGEGVQPQHF.

Only one count was recorded for this clone. The chain carries TRBV11-3 and TRBJ2-5, with D possibly being TRBD1 (6 bases). CDR1 and CDR2 (germline): SGHNT, YENEEA. V was clipped by 5 bases and J by 5 bases, with 15 bases between them. CDR3 length: 14 residues. The CDR3 loop reads CASSLTGSRETQYF. CDR3 DNA: TGTGCCAGCAGCCTAACAGGGTCGAGGGAGACCCAGTACTTC.

J is TRBJ2-1 and V is TRBV29-1, with 11 bases that match TRBD2. J lost 2 bases, V lost 6 bases, and 9 bases had no gene match. Germline lookup yields CDR1 SQVTM and CDR2 ANQGSEA. The CDR3 is made up of 16 amino acids. The CDR3 DNA sequence: TGCAGCGTGCACGTAGCGGGAGGGCCCGCCTACAATGAGCAGTTCTTC. Its protein is CSVHVAGGPAYNEQFF.

This sequence joins TRBV4-2 and TRBJ1-5, with TRBD1 matching 7 bases. Germline assignment: CDR1 LGHNA and CDR2 YNFKEQ. The CDR3 sequence is 15 residues long. With 1 base clipped from V and 7 bases from J, the junction kept 7 bases outside the gene matches. In nucleotides, the CDR3 is TGTGCCAGCAGCCAAGTCAGGGGGGACGGCCAGCCCCAGCATTTT. As protein: CASSQVRGDGQPQHF.

This sequence joins TRBV11-1 and TRBJ1-2; D gene uncertain. Germline loops: CDR1 SGHAT, CDR2 FQDESV (reference sequence). This CDR3 has 13 residues. V gave up 5 bases and J gave up 2 bases, with 9 bases separating them. CDR3 protein: CASSADINYGYTF. The CDR3 region has the DNA TGTGCCAGCAGCGCCGACATCAACTATGGCTACACCTTC.

V gene TRBV7-9 combines with J gene TRBJ2-5, with D perhaps matching TRBD1 (5 bases). The ends were cut back, 1 base at V and 4 bases at J, with 10 bases in the middle. The CDR3 has 14 amino acids. Germline lookup yields CDR1 SEHNR and CDR2 FQNEAQ (reference sequence). The CDR3 sequence is CASSLVAGIETQYF. DNA of the CDR3: TGTGCCAGCAGCTTAGTTGCAGGGATAGAGACCCAGTACTTC.

This sequence joins TRBV4-1 and TRBJ2-1; TRBD2 matches 7 bases. The V gene's germline CDR1 is MGHRA and CDR2 YSYEKL. There are 15 residues in the CDR3. V lost 1 base, J lost 4 bases, and 4 bases stayed unmatched. The CDR3 is CASSQVASGYNEQFF. The CDR3 DNA reads TGCGCCAGCAGCCAAGTGGCTAGCGGATACAATGAGCAGTTCTTC.

The gene calls are TRBV30 and TRBJ2-7; D might be TRBD1 or TRBD2, each matching 5 bases. This CDR3 contains 16 residues. The V gene's germline CDR1 is GTSNPN and CDR2 SVGIG (reference sequence). Trimming took 2 bases from V and 7 from J, leaving 24 bases between them. The CDR3 region is CAWSQIGTVDPTEQYF. CDR3 nucleotides: TGTGCCTGGAGTCAAATCGGGACGGTAGACCCTACGGAGCAGTACTTC.

V and J are TRBV12-5 and TRBJ2-3, with TRBD2 matching 7 bases. CDR3 length equals 18 residues. CDR1 is LGHNT, CDR2 FRNRAP, per germline. After removal of 0 bases from V and 2 bases from J, the junction contained 11 bases not matched to a gene. The CDR3 sequence: CASGLVRMVGTITDTQYF. Here the CDR3 DNA reads TGTGCTAGTGGTTTGGTAAGAATGGTCGGGACTATCACAGATACGCAGTATTTT.

The V gene is TRBV7-6, the J gene TRBJ2-1, with D unresolved. Germline CDR1 SGHVS, CDR2 FNYEAQ. The CDR3 has 11 residues. The V end lost 6 bases, the J end lost 9 bases, and 9 bases lay between the germline ends. Here the CDR3 reads CASSSSVEQFF. CDR3 DNA sequence: TGTGCCAGCAGTTCTAGTGTTGAGCAGTTCTTC.

This clone was picked up one time. The chain has TRBV19 and TRBJ2-1; TRBD1 or TRBD2 may be the D gene (5 bases each). The V and J ends lost 5 bases and 8 bases respectively, with 19 bases between them. This CDR3 has 15 amino acids. Germline V gene sequence: CDR1 LNHDA, CDR2 SQIVND (reference sequence). This chain's CDR3 is CASSLGRPGIDEQFF. The CDR3 coding sequence is TGTGCCAGTAGTTTGGGACGACCGGGAATCGATGAGCAGTTCTTC.

The chain is built from TRBV20-1 and TRBJ1-2; D is unresolved. The germline V gene has CDR1 DFQATT and CDR2 SNEGSKA (reference sequence). CDR3 length: 11 amino acids. Trimming removed 3 bases at V and 8 bases at J, with 10 bases between. The CDR3: CSASVGLGYTF. CDR3 coding DNA: TGCAGTGCTAGTGTGGGTCTGGGCTACACCTTC.

The chain has TRBV4-1 and TRBJ2-7; TRBD2 matches at 9 bases. V was clipped by 5 bases and J by 2 bases; unmatched bases: 7. Germline lookup yields CDR1 MGHRA and CDR2 YSYEKL. The CDR3 extends over 15 amino acids. CDR3 in amino acids: CASSWGLAGTYEQYF. The DNA of the CDR3 is TGCGCCAGCAGCTGGGGCCTAGCGGGGACCTACGAGCAGTACTTC.

V gene TRBV14 combines with J gene TRBJ2-2; no clear D. Germline V gene lookup returns CDR1 SGHDN and CDR2 FVKESK. The CDR3 is made up of 15 amino acids. V was pared by 4 bases and J by 0 bases, with 9 bases between. This CDR3 is CASSRAATNTGELFF. The CDR3 region has the DNA TGTGCCAGCAGCCGGGCCGCTACGAACACCGGGGAGCTGTTTTTT.

The genes are TRBV18 and TRBJ2-7; D is perhaps TRBD2 (7 bases). The CDR3 has 16 amino acids. V lost 3 bases, J lost 5 bases, and 20 bases lay in between. Germline V gene data show CDR1 as KGHSH and CDR2 as LQKENI. The CDR3 region has the DNA TGTGCCAGCTCACCCGCATTCGGGGGGCAGGGCCACGAGCAGTACTTC. Translating it yields CASSPAFGGQGHEQYF.

J is TRBJ1-2 and V is TRBV29-1, with D maybe TRBD1 (6 bases). The length of the CDR3 is 13 residues. Germline assignment: CDR1 SQVTM and CDR2 ANQGSEA. With 3 bases removed from V and 7 bases from J, the gap between germline ends came to 15 bases. CDR3 coding DNA: TGCAGCGTTGACGGCAGGGGTTGGAGTGGCTACACCTTC. This codes for CSVDGRGWSGYTF.

The chain recombines TRBV18 with TRBJ1-1; D gene unclear. Trimming cost V 2 bases and J 0 bases, with 10 bases left between them. CDR3 length: 15 amino acids. Germline CDR1 reads KGHSH; CDR2 reads LQKENI. The CDR3 region has the DNA TGTGCCAGCTCACCAGCAGGCTTTATGAACACTGAAGCTTTCTTT. Amino acid sequence: CASSPAGFMNTEAFF.

The chain links TRBV18 to TRBJ2-3; D gene uncertain. V lost 0 bases and J lost 7, with 8 bases in between. In germline, CDR1 is KGHSH, CDR2 LQKENI. This CDR3 has 13 residues. The CDR3 DNA sequence: TGTGCCAGCTCACCACCGGTCGCGAATACGCAGTATTTT. Its translation is CASSPPVANTQYF. The full variable domain, rest sourced from reference TRBV18 and TRBJ2-3, is NAGVMQNPRHLVRRRGQEARLRCSPMKGHSHVYWYRQLPEEGLKFMVYLQKENIIDESGMPKERFSAEFPKEGPSILRIQQVVRGDSAAYFCASSPPVANTQYFGPGTRLTVL.